A single sample gave rise to the 21 T cell receptor beta chains below, sequenced in a study of post-analysis software for immune sequencing data. Findings and caveats of the study: Patients had higher frequencies than controls of about five TRBV segments, including TRBV5-6, TRBV5-1 and TRBV20-1.

These TCRs are of unknown antigen specificity. The TCR beta cDNA libraries contained unique molecular identifiers. TCRdb reprocessed the PCR reads via MiXCR and lists one record per CDR3 protein. The sample has a few hundred thousand distinct CDR3 sequences; about a third are singletons. The sequenced sample was blood. The receptor set was obtained from a girl between 5 and 17 years old with multiple sclerosis.

The chain combines TRBV5-1 with TRBJ2-3; 9 bases align to TRBD2. The CDR3 is made up of 15 amino acids. Unmatched junction bases numbered 4, after V lost 4 bases and J lost 1 base. The V gene's germline CDR1 is SGHRS and CDR2 YFSETQ. The CDR3 here is CASSAVAGGTDTQYF. The CDR3 DNA reads as TGCGCCAGCAGCGCCGTAGCGGGGGGCACAGATACGCAGTATTTT.

The CDR3: CASGLVQGGSADTQYF. As DNA, the CDR3 is TGTGCTAGTGGTTTGGTACAAGGGGGATCGGCAGATACGCAGTATTTT. This chain uses TRBV12-5 with TRBJ2-3, with D possibly matching TRBD1 (6 bases). The V and J ends lost 0 bases and 4 bases respectively, with 14 bases between them. Germline lookup yields CDR1 LGHNT and CDR2 FRNRAP. The CDR3 has 16 residues.

This clonotype has more than one count but fewer than ten. The chain employs TRBV29-1 and TRBJ2-1; 8 positions agree with TRBD2. With 7 bases clipped from V and 10 bases from J, the junction kept 15 bases outside the gene matches. The germline V gene has CDR1 SQVTM and CDR2 ANQGSEA. This CDR3 spans 14 amino acids. CDR3 amino acids: CSATGLDVPWEQFF. The CDR3 coding sequence is TGCAGCGCCACGGGACTAGATGTTCCTTGGGAGCAGTTCTTC.

The chain carries TRBV30 and TRBJ1-5; D is ambiguous. Trimming took off 5 bases at V and 5 bases at J, with 13 bases between the two ends. CDR1 and CDR2 from the germline V gene are GTSNPN and SVGIG (reference sequence). The CDR3 contains 13 residues. Here the CDR3 reads CAWAQGAYQPQHF. CDR3 DNA: TGTGCCTGGGCCCAAGGAGCATATCAGCCCCAGCATTTT.

The CDR3 reads CASNRGQETQYF. CDR3 nucleotide sequence: TGTGCCAGCAATCGGGGCCAAGAGACCCAGTACTTC. The chain recombines TRBV2 with TRBJ2-5, with a weak D call TRBD2 (5 bases). CDR1 is SNHLY, CDR2 FYNNEI, per germline. V was pared by 7 bases and J by 1 base, with 7 bases between. This CDR3 has 12 amino acids.

V gene TRBV5-1 combines with J gene TRBJ1-2; the D gene is possibly TRBD1 (6 bases). Germline V gene data show CDR1 as SGHRS and CDR2 as YFSETQ. V lost 10 bases and J lost 4, with 17 bases in between. The CDR3 consists of 13 residues. As DNA, the CDR3 is TGCGCCCCAGGAGAGGGGGGAGGCTATGGCTACACCTTC. This sequence encodes CAPGEGGGYGYTF. The full variable domain, its missing parts supplied by reference TRBV5-1 and TRBJ1-2, is KAGVTQTPRYLIKTRGQQVTLSCSPISGHRSVSWYQQTPGQGLQFLFEYFSETQRNKGNFPGRFSGRQFSNSRSEMNVSTLELGDSALYLCAPGEGGGYGYTFGSGTRLTVV.

In this sample, this clonotype turned up a few times. V usage is TRBV12-3 or TRBV12-4 and J usage is TRBJ2-1; the match to TRBD2 covers 8 bases. Germline trimming cut 2 bases from V and 1 base from J; bases unmatched to any gene: 4. CDR3 length: 16 residues. The CDR3 reads CASSLYGGVSYNEQFF. As DNA, the CDR3 is TGTGCCAGCAGTTTATACGGGGGGGTATCCTACAATGAGCAGTTCTTC.

The gene calls are TRBV20-1 and TRBJ1-2; the match to TRBD1 covers 9 bases. The CDR3 contains 14 residues. Trimming at V came to 5 bases and at J to 4 bases, leaving 8 bases not matched to a gene. The germline gives CDR1 DFQATT, CDR2 SNEGSKA (reference sequence). The CDR3 sequence is CSALIGQGIYGYTF. The CDR3 DNA reads as TGCAGTGCTTTAATAGGACAGGGGATCTATGGCTACACCTTC.

V usage is TRBV12-3 or TRBV12-4 and J usage is TRBJ2-1; maybe TRBD2 (7 bases). The germline V and J ends were trimmed by 8 bases and 5 bases, with 28 bases remaining between them. This CDR3 contains 18 residues. The CDR3 sequence: CASCRAGALRGDHNEQFF. CDR3 DNA sequence: TGTGCCAGCTGTAGGGCGGGGGCCCTTAGGGGAGATCACAATGAGCAGTTCTTC.

The chain links TRBV19 to TRBJ2-3; perhaps TRBD2 as D (6 bases). Germline V gives CDR1 LNHDA, CDR2 SQIVND (reference sequence). The CDR3 is made up of 16 amino acids. Trimming stripped 5 bases from V and 5 bases from J, with 20 bases between. DNA of the CDR3: TGTGCCAGTAGTCCCCCGGACTCCTTGGGGGGAGATACGCAGTATTTT. This encodes CASSPPDSLGGDTQYF.

The chain employs TRBV11-2 and TRBJ2-2; no firm D call. Germline V gene sequence: CDR1 SGHAT, CDR2 FQNNGV. Trimming stripped 3 bases from V and 6 bases from J, with 17 bases between. This CDR3 spans 16 amino acids. Written as DNA, the CDR3 is TGTGCCAGCAGCTTTGTCCGGGCGGCCAACCCCGGGGAGCTGTTTTTT. Translated: CASSFVRAANPGELFF. Drawing the rest from reference TRBV11-2 and TRBJ2-2, the complete variable domain is EAGVAQSPRYKIIEKRQSVAFWCNPISGHATLYWYQQILGQGPKLLIQFQNNGVVDDSQLPKDRFSAERLKGVDSTLKIQPAKLEDSAVYLCASSFVRAANPGELFFGEGSRLTVL.

The V gene is TRBV6-5, the J gene TRBJ2-1; D remains unclear. V lost 0 bases to trimming and J lost 6 bases, with 12 bases between them. CDR1 and CDR2 from the germline V gene are MNHEY and SVGAGI. The CDR3 contains 15 residues. The CDR3 sequence is CASSYSFSPGNEQFF. The CDR3 nucleotides read TGTGCCAGCAGTTACTCGTTTAGCCCCGGCAATGAGCAGTTCTTC.

This clonotype was found a few times. The chain recombines TRBV15 with TRBJ1-1, with D possibly being TRBD1 (6 bases). V lost 3 bases and J lost 5, with 19 bases in between. The germline gives CDR1 LNHNV, CDR2 YYDKDF (reference sequence). The CDR3 is 16 amino acids. The CDR3 protein is CATSRDFRTGATEAFF. In DNA form, the CDR3 reads TGTGCCACCAGCAGGGACTTTAGGACGGGGGCAACTGAAGCTTTCTTT.

V gene TRBV9 combines with J gene TRBJ2-3, with D perhaps matching TRBD2 (5 bases). The CDR3 is 14 amino acids. Trimming removed 6 bases from V and 3 bases from J, with 14 bases in between. Germline CDR1 and CDR2: SGDLS and YYNGEE. CDR3 bases: TGTGCCAGCAATCAACGGGGTATGACAGATACGCAGTATTTT. The encoded protein is CASNQRGMTDTQYF.

The CDR3 DNA sequence: TGTGCCAGCAGCCCGCGTAGGGTAGGGGACACTGAAGCTTTCTTT. It specifies CASSPRRVGDTEAFF. This rearrangement joins TRBV4-2 to TRBJ1-1, with D possibly being TRBD1 (5 bases). This CDR3 comprises 15 residues. Germline V gives CDR1 LGHNA, CDR2 YNFKEQ. The V and J ends lost 4 bases and 3 bases respectively, with 15 bases between them.

A remark on this clonotype: This may stem from a read error, because a much larger clone lies one nucleotide away. This sequence joins TRBV6-2 or TRBV6-3 and TRBJ2-3; D might be TRBD1 (5 bases). CDR3 size: 14 residues. V was cut by 2 bases and J by 0 bases, with 6 bases left in between. Germline assignment: CDR1 MNHEY and CDR2 SVGEGT. This CDR3 reads CASSYGASTDTQYF. CDR3 DNA sequence: TGTGCCAGCAGTTACGGGGCTAGCACAGATACGCAGTATTTT.

V usage is TRBV5-1 and J usage is TRBJ2-1, with 8 bases aligning to TRBD2. The CDR3 runs to 14 residues. CDR1 SGHRS and CDR2 YFSETQ come from the germline V gene. The junction had 8 bases not matched to a gene; V was cut back by 5 bases and J by 7 bases. The CDR3 DNA reads as TGCGCCAGCAGGGGCCCGGGGGGGGCGAATGAGCAGTTCTTC. As protein: CASRGPGGANEQFF.

The chain couples TRBV24-1 to TRBJ2-2; unclear D gene. This CDR3 spans 16 amino acids. From germline, CDR1 is KGHDR and CDR2 SFDVKD. V lost 0 bases, J lost 0 bases, and 7 bases lay in between. This chain's CDR3 is CATSDLRAPNTGELFF. The CDR3 DNA follows: TGTGCCACCAGTGATTTGCGGGCCCCGAACACCGGGGAGCTGTTTTTT.

This chain links TRBV5-6 with TRBJ2-5; 9 bases agree with TRBD2. The CDR3 loop spans 17 amino acids. Germline CDR1 and CDR2: SGHDT and YYEEEE. With 1 base clipped from V and 1 base from J, the junction kept 8 bases outside the gene matches. The CDR3 DNA sequence: TGTGCCAGCAGCTTGAGGATAGCGGGGGTCTTCCAAGAGACCCAGTACTTC. As protein: CASSLRIAGVFQETQYF.

This clonotype showed up many times. V usage is TRBV6-1 and J usage is TRBJ2-7; no firm D call. Germline V CDR1 and CDR2: MNHNS, SASEGT. Trimming shortened V by 6 bases and J by 4 bases, and 16 bases separated the two germline ends. The CDR3 totals 14 residues. The CDR3 spells CASSRPPASYEQYF. CDR3 DNA sequence: TGTGCCAGCAGCAGGCCTCCAGCGAGTTACGAGCAGTACTTC.

Here the CDR3 DNA reads TGTGCCAGCAGCCAAGTGGCGGGAGTCTACGAGCAGTACTTC. The encoded protein is CASSQVAGVYEQYF. The rearrangement uses TRBV3-1 and TRBJ2-7, with 7 bases identical to TRBD2. Germline assignment: CDR1 LGHDT and CDR2 YNNKEL (reference sequence). This CDR3 contains 14 residues. Germline trimming cut 1 base from V and 3 bases from J; bases unmatched to any gene: 3.